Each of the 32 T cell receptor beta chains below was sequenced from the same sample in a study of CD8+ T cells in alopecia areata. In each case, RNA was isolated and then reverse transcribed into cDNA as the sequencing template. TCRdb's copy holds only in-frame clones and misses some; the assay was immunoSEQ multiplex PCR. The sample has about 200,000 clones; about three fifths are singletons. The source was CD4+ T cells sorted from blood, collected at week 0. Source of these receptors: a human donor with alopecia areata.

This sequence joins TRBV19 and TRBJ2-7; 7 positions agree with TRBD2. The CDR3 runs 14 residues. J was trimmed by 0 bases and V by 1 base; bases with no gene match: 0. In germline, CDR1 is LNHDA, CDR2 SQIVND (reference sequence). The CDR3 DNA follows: TGTGCCAGTAGTATAGCGGGGGGCTCCTACGAGCAGTACTTC. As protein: CASSIAGGSYEQYF.

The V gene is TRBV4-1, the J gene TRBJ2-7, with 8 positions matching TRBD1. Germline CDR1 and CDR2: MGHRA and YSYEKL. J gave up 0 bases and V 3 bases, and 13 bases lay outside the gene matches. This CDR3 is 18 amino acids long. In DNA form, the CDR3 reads TGCGCCAGCAGCCAGATAGTCTATCGGACAGGGAGCTCCTACGAGCAGTACTTC. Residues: CASSQIVYRTGSSYEQYF.

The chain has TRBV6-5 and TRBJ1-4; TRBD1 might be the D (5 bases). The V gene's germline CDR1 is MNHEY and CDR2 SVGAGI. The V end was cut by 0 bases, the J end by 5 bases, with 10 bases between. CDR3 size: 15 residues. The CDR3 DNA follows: TGTGCCAGCAGTTACTCGAACCCAGGGAATGAAAAACTGTTTTTT. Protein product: CASSYSNPGNEKLFF.

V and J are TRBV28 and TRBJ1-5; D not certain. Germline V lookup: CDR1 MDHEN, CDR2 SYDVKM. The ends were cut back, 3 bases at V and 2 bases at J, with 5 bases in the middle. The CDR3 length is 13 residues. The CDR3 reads CASSLRRNQPQHF. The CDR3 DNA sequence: TGTGCCAGCAGTTTGAGACGCAATCAGCCCCAGCATTTT.

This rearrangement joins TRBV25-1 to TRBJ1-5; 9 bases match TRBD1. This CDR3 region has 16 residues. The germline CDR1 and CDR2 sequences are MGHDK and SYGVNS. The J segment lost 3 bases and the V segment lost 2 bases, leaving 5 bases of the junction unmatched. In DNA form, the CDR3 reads TGTGCCAGCAGTGAAGCCGGACAGGGGATCAATCAGCCCCAGCATTTT. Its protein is CASSEAGQGINQPQHF.

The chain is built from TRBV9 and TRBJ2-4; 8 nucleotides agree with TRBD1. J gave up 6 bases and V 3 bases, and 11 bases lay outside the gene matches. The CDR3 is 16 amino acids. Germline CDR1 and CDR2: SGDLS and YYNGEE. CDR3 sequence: CASSAYDQGAGNIQYF. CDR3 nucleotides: TGTGCCAGCAGCGCATACGACCAGGGGGCAGGAAACATTCAGTACTTC.

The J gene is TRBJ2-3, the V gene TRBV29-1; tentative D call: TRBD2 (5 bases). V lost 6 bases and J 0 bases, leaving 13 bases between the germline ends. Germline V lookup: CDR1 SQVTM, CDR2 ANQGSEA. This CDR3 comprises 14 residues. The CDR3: CSVPAAPSTDTQYF. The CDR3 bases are TGCAGCGTCCCAGCGGCACCTAGCACAGATACGCAGTATTTT.

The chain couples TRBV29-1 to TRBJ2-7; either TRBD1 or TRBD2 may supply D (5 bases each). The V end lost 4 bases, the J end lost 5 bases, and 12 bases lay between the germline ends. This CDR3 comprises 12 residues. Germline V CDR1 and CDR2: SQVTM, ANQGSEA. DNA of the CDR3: TGCAGCGTTGGGAGAGGGACGAACGAGCAGTACTTC. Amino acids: CSVGRGTNEQYF.

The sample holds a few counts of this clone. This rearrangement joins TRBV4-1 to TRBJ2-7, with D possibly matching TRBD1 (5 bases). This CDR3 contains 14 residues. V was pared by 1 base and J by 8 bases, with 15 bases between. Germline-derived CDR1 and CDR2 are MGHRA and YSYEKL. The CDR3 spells CASSQVGTGPQQYF. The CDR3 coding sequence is TGCGCCAGCAGCCAAGTTGGCACAGGACCCCAGCAGTACTTC.

This CDR3 reads CASSAAGTAPAGTQYF. CDR3 bases: TGTGCCAGCTCAGCTGCCGGGACGGCCCCCGCGGGGACCCAGTACTTC. The rearrangement joins TRBV18 to TRBJ2-5; D tentatively reads TRBD1 or TRBD2 (5 bases each). CDR3 size: 16 residues. V lost 5 bases, J lost 7 bases, and 23 bases lay in between. The germline gives CDR1 KGHSH, CDR2 LQKENI.

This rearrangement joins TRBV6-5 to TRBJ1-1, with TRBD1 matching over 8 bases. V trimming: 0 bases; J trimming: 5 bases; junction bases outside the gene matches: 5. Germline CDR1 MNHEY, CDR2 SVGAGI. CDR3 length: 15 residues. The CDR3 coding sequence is TGTGCCAGCAGTTACTCCCGGACAGGGAAGACTGAAGCTTTCTTT. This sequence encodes CASSYSRTGKTEAFF.

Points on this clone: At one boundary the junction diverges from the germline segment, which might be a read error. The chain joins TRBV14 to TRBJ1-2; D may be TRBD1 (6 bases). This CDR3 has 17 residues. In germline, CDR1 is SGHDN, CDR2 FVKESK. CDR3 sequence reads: CANSQDITGRGYYGYTF. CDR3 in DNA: TGTGCCAACAGCCAAGATATTACAGGGCGTGGGTATTATGGCTACACCTTC.

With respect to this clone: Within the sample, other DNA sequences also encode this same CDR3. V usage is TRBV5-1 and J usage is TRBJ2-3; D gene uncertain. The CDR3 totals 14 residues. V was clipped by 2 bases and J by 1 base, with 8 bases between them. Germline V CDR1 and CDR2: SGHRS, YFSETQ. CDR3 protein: CASSLPGGTDTQYF. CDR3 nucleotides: TGCGCCAGCAGCTTACCCGGAGGCACAGATACGCAGTATTTT.

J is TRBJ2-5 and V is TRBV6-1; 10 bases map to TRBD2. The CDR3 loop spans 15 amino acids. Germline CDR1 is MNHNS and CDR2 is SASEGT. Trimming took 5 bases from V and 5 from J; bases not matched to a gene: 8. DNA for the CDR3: TGTGCCAGCAGTACTCTAGCGGGAGCCTGGGAGACCCAGTACTTC. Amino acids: CASSTLAGAWETQYF.

The CDR3 DNA follows: TGCAGCGGACACAGGGGGGTTACGCAGTATTTT. It codes for CSGHRGVTQYF. J is TRBJ2-3 and V is TRBV29-1, with 8 bases identical to TRBD1. J was trimmed by 8 bases and V by 7 bases; bases with no gene match: 5. Germline lookup yields CDR1 SQVTM and CDR2 ANQGSEA. This CDR3 contains 11 residues.

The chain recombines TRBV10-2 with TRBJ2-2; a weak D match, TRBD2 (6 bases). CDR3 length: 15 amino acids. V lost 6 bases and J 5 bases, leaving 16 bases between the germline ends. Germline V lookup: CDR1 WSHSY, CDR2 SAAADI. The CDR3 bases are TGCGCCAGCAGCGGGGGTGTGAGGGGAACCGGGGAGCTGTTTTTT. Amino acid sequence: CASSGGVRGTGELFF.

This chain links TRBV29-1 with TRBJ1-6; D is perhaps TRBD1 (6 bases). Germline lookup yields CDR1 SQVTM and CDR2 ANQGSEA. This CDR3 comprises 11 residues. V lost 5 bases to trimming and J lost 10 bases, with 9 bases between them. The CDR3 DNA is TGCAGCGTTTCCAGGGGCTCACCCCTCCACTTT. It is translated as CSVSRGSPLHF.

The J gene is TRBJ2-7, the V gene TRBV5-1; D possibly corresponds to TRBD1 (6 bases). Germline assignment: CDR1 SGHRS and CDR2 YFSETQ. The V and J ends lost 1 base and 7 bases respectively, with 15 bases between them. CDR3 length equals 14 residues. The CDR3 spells CASSLYRAPGEQYF. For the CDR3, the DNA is TGCGCCAGCAGCTTGTACAGGGCCCCGGGTGAGCAGTACTTC.

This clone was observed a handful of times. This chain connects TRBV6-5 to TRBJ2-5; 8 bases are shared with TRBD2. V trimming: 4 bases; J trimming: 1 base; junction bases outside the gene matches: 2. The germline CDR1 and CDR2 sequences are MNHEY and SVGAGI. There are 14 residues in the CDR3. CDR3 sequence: CASSWTSTQETQYF. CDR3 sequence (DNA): TGTGCCAGCAGTTGGACTAGCACCCAAGAGACCCAGTACTTC.

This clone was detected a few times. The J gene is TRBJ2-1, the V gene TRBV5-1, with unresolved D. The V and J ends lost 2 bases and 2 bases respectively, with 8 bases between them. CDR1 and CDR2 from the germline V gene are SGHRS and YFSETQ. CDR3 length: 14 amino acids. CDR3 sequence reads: CASSLTDAYNEQFF. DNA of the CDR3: TGCGCCAGCAGCTTAACGGACGCCTACAATGAGCAGTTCTTC.

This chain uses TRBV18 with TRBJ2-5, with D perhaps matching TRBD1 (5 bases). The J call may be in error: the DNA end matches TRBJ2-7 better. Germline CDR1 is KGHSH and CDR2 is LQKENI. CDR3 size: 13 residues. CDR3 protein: CASSLGQFYEQYF. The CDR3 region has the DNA TGTGCCAGCTCACTCGGACAATTCTACGAGCAGTACTTC.

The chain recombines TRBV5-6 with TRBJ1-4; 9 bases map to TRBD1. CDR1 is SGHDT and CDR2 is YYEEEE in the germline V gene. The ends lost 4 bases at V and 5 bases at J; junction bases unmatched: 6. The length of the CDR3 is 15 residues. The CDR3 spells CASSAIGTGNEKLFF. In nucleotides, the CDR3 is TGTGCCAGCAGCGCTATAGGGACAGGGAATGAAAAACTGTTTTTT.

CDR3 sequence reads: CSVQDRGQGTEAFF. CDR3 DNA: TGCAGCGTCCAGGACAGGGGGCAAGGCACTGAAGCTTTCTTT. J is TRBJ1-1 and V is TRBV29-1, with TRBD1 matching 11 bases. Trimming took 6 bases from V and 4 from J; bases not matched to a gene: 7. This CDR3 region has 14 residues. Germline CDR1 is SQVTM and CDR2 is ANQGSEA.

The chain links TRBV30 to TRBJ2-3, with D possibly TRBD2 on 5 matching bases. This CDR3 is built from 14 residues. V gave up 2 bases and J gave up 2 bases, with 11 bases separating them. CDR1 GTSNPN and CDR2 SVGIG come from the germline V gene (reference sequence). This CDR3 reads CAWSLLGPTDTQYF. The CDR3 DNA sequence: TGTGCCTGGAGTTTACTAGGCCCCACAGATACGCAGTATTTT.

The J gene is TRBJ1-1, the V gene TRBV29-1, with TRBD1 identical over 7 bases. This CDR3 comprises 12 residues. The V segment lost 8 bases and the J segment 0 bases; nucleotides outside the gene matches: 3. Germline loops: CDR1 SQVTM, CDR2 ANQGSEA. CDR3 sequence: CSTGTVNTEAFF. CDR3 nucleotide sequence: TGCAGCACCGGGACAGTGAACACTGAAGCTTTCTTT. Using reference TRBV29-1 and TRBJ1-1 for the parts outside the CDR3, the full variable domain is SAVISQKPSRDICQRGTSLTIQCQVDSQVTMMFWYRQQPGQSLTLIATANQGSEATYESGFVIDKFPISRPNLTFSTLTVSNMSPEDSSIYLCSTGTVNTEAFFGQGTRLTVV.

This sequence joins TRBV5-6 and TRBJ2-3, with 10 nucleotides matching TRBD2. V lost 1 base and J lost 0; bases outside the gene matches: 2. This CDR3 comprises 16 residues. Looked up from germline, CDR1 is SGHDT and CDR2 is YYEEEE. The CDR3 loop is CASSLLAGESTDTQYF. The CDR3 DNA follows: TGTGCCAGCAGCTTGCTAGCGGGGGAGAGCACAGATACGCAGTATTTT.

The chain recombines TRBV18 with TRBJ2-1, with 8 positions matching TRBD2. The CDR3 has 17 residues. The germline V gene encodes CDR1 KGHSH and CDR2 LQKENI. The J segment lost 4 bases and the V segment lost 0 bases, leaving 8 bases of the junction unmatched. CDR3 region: CASSPPIVGRAYNEQFF. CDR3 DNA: TGTGCCAGCTCACCACCGATCGTCGGGAGGGCGTACAATGAGCAGTTCTTC.

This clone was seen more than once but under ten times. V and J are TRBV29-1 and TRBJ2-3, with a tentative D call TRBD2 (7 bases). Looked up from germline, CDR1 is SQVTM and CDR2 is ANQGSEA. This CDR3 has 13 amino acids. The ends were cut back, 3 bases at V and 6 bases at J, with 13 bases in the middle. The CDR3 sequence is CSVDGGGGDTQYF. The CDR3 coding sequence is TGCAGCGTTGACGGAGGGGGAGGGGATACGCAGTATTTT.

CDR3 coding DNA: TGTGCCTGGTTGGGACAGAGCAACACCGGGGAGCTGTTTTTT. It yields the protein CAWLGQSNTGELFF. This sequence joins TRBV30 and TRBJ2-2; 7 positions agree with TRBD1. This CDR3 is 14 amino acids long. Trimming removed 5 bases from V and 2 bases from J; junction bases left unmatched: 5. Per germline, CDR1 GTSNPN and CDR2 SVGIG (reference sequence). The complete variable domain, with remaining parts taken from reference TRBV30 and TRBJ2-2, reads SQTIHQWPATLVQPVGSPLSLECTVEGTSNPNLYWYRQAAGRGLQLLFYSVGIGQISSEVPQNLSASRPQDRQFILSSKKLLLSDSGFYLCAWLGQSNTGELFFGEGSRLTVL.

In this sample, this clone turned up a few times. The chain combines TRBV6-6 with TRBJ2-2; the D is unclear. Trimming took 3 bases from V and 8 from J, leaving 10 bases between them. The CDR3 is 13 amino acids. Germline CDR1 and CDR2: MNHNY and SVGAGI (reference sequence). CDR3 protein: CASSYASPGELFF. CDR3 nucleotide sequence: TGTGCCAGCAGTTATGCCTCCCCTGGGGAGCTGTTTTTT.

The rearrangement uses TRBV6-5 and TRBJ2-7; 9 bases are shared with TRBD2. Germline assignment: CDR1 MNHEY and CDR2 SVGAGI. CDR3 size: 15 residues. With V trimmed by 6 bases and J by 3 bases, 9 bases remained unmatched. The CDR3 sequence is CASSRSSGRVYEQYF. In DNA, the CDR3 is TGTGCCAGCAGCCGGAGTAGCGGGAGAGTCTACGAGCAGTACTTC.

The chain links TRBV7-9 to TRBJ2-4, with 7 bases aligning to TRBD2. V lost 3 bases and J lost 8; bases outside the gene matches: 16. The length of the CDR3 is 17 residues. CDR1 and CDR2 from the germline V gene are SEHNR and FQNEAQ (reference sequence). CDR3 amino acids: CASSFLIGGGRGDIQYF. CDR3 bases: TGTGCCAGCAGCTTTTTGATTGGAGGCGGTCGGGGGGACATTCAGTACTTC.